This TCR beta chain stems from a study of neoadjuvant anti-PD-1 for oral cavity cancer. On the study more broadly: Most patients had three to four biweekly doses of 3 mg/kg nivolumab before resection. Around day 43, patients without progression received a fourth nivolumab dose before surgery. Whole-study findings and limits: TCR analyses covered only a few patients per response group.

CDR3 length: 14 amino acids. V lost 4 bases to trimming and J lost 4 bases; unmatched junction nucleotides: 5. CDR1 and CDR2 (germline): LGHNA, YSLEER. Time point specified: after neoadjuvant nivolumab, at surgical resection. The sample holds one count of this clone. Its specificity is not known. Sequencing used immunoSEQ multiplex PCR; TCRdb keeps in-frame clones, though not all of them. The sample lists more than 25,000 clones, roughly 79% occurring once. The chain has TRBV4-3 and TRBJ2-7, with 9 bases identical to TRBD1. This clonotype originated in a person between 35 and 79 years old with oral cavity squamous cell carcinoma. Sample: PBMCs, taken after nivolumab (anti-PD-1) treatment. CDR3 DNA sequence: TGCGCCAGCAGCCCCGGGACAGGGTTTTACGAGCAGTACTTC. It is translated as CASSPGTGFYEQYF.